This passage covers 17 T cell receptor beta chains from one sample sequenced in a study of blood T cells in healthy people across ages. With a J-beta primer mix and a sample-barcoded 5' primer, a second PCR ran about 7 to 12 cycles. Each CDR3 protein gets one entry after TCRdb re-called the 5' RACE reads with MiXCR. The sample carries roughly 790,000 distinct CDR3 sequences, roughly 43% recorded once. Sequencing used blood. All receptors derive from a woman between 55 and 75 years old in good health.

This chain connects TRBV11-2 to TRBJ2-1; 9 bases agree with TRBD1. The V and J ends lost 5 bases and 7 bases, in that order; junction bases with no gene match: 12. Germline assignment: CDR1 SGHAT and CDR2 FQNNGV. This CDR3 comprises 16 residues. In DNA, the CDR3 is TGTGCCAGCAGCCACAGGGACAGGGATCTTGGTAATGAGCAGTTCTTC. Protein: CASSHRDRDLGNEQFF.

In nucleotides, the CDR3 is TGTGCCAGCAGTGAAGAGGCGGTAGGGTCGGCTGAAGCTTTCTTT. This sequence encodes CASSEEAVGSAEAFF. The chain recombines TRBV2 with TRBJ1-1; no definite D call. V lost 1 base, J lost 6 bases, and 15 bases lay in between. Germline CDR1 reads SNHLY; CDR2 reads FYNNEI. The CDR3 has 15 residues.

The chain has TRBV6-6 and TRBJ1-2; 8 bases line up with TRBD1. With 6 bases clipped from V and 12 bases from J, the junction kept 12 bases outside the gene matches. Germline assignment: CDR1 MNHNY and CDR2 SVGAGI (reference sequence). The length of the CDR3 is 13 residues. CDR3: CASSRGQGPSHTF. Written as DNA, the CDR3 is TGTGCCAGCAGCCGCGGACAGGGTCCCTCTCACACCTTC.

The rearrangement joins TRBV3-1 to TRBJ1-1, with TRBD1 matching 7 bases. V was pared by 1 base and J by 6 bases, with 11 bases of the junction left unmatched. CDR3 length: 16 residues. Germline V gives CDR1 LGHDT, CDR2 YNNKEL (reference sequence). Here the CDR3 DNA reads TGTGCCAGCAGCCAAGTCGGGGTGGGTCAGGGGGCTGAAGCTTTCTTT. The encoded protein is CASSQVGVGQGAEAFF.

The chain is built from TRBV3-1 and TRBJ2-6; D remains ambiguous. The CDR3 extends over 12 amino acids. Germline V lookup: CDR1 LGHDT, CDR2 YNNKEL (reference sequence). The CDR3 DNA is TGTGGGCCCTACTCTGGGGCCAACGTCCTGACTTTC. Amino acids: CGPYSGANVLTF.

This clonotype has only a few counts. The chain links TRBV20-1 to TRBJ1-2; D gene uncertain. Germline V gene sequence: CDR1 DFQATT, CDR2 SNEGSKA (reference sequence). V lost 0 bases and J lost 4, with 9 bases in between. The CDR3 length is 13 residues. The CDR3 nucleotides read TGCAGTGCTAGAGAGCCGGGCGGCTATGGCTACACCTTC. This sequence encodes CSAREPGGYGYTF.

This rearrangement joins TRBV2 to TRBJ2-1; TRBD2 agrees at 12 bases. The DNA end lines up better with TRBJ2-7; the J call may be wrong. This CDR3 contains 15 residues. The germline V gene has CDR1 SNHLY and CDR2 FYNNEI. As DNA, the CDR3 is TGTGCCAGCACCTGGACTAGCGGGGTCTACAATGAGCAGTACTTC. This gives the protein CASTWTSGVYNEQYF.

This clonotype was seen only a few times. The chain recombines TRBV3-1 with TRBJ2-3, with a possible D match to TRBD1 (6 bases). The CDR3 is 16 amino acids. Per the germline V gene, CDR1 is LGHDT and CDR2 is YNNKEL (reference sequence). The ends were cut back, 4 bases at V and 2 bases at J, with 16 bases in the middle. DNA for the CDR3: TGTGCCAGCAGCCCCATCAGGGACATCACCACAGATACGCAGTATTTT. Its protein is CASSPIRDITTDTQYF.

The chain has TRBV28 and TRBJ2-5; D is perhaps TRBD1 (6 bases). Deletions cut 6 bases from V and 0 bases from J, with 17 bases between. The CDR3 is made up of 16 amino acids. Germline V gene sequence: CDR1 MDHEN, CDR2 SYDVKM. The CDR3 bases are TGTGCCAGCAGCCTTAGGACAGCCATGTACCAAGAGACCCAGTACTTC. This encodes CASSLRTAMYQETQYF.

In its sample, this clonotype was seen once. The chain is built from TRBV6-5 and TRBJ1-1; 9 bases are a match to TRBD1. CDR1 MNHEY and CDR2 SVGAGI come from the germline V gene. Unmatched junction bases numbered 7, after V lost 6 bases and J lost 11 bases. This CDR3 region has 12 residues. This CDR3 is CASSRTGDGAFF. In nucleotides, the CDR3 is TGTGCCAGCAGCCGGACAGGGGACGGCGCTTTCTTT.

In this sample, this clonotype turned up a few times. The rearrangement links TRBV6-5 to TRBJ1-2; a weak D match, TRBD1 (6 bases). This CDR3 contains 15 residues. Trimming shortened V by 2 bases and J by 6 bases, and 16 bases separated the two germline ends. Germline values: CDR1 MNHEY, CDR2 SVGAGI. The DNA for the CDR3 is TGTGCCAGCAGTTACCAGACAAACTACAGGGATGGCTACACCTTC. This translates into CASSYQTNYRDGYTF.

This clonotype was counted a few times. The rearrangement joins TRBV20-1 to TRBJ2-2, with 7 bases lining up with TRBD2. This CDR3 comprises 16 residues. V was clipped by 6 bases and J by 0 bases; unmatched bases: 10. Per germline, CDR1 DFQATT and CDR2 SNEGSKA (reference sequence). CDR3 sequence reads: CSAPTSWRANTGELFF. As DNA, the CDR3 is TGCAGTGCCCCGACTAGCTGGAGGGCGAACACCGGGGAGCTGTTTTTT.

The chain combines TRBV2 with TRBJ1-6, with unresolved D. This CDR3 comprises 15 residues. Germline V gives CDR1 SNHLY, CDR2 FYNNEI. Trimming left V 0 bases short and J 7 bases short, with 10 bases between. This CDR3 is CASSEAATRNSPLHF. The CDR3, as DNA: TGTGCCAGCAGTGAAGCGGCGACTCGGAATTCACCCCTCCACTTT.

As regards this clonotype: This may stem from a read error, because a much larger clone lies one nucleotide away. CDR3 nucleotides: TGTGCCAGCAGTTCGATCTCTGGGGCCAACGTCCTGACTTTC. Its protein product is CASSSISGANVLTF. This rearrangement joins TRBV28 to TRBJ2-6; D remains unclear. The germline gives CDR1 MDHEN, CDR2 SYDVKM. Trimming removed 4 bases at V and 0 bases at J, with 4 bases between. The CDR3 runs 14 residues.

This chain connects TRBV6-5 to TRBJ2-3; D uncertain. The CDR3 is 13 amino acids. CDR1 is MNHEY and CDR2 is SVGAGI in the germline V gene. V was trimmed by 2 bases and J by 8 bases, leaving 11 bases between them. The CDR3 loop is CASSYGPLGTQYF. The CDR3 DNA follows: TGTGCCAGCAGTTACGGGCCTTTGGGTACGCAGTATTTT.

The genes are TRBV29-1 and TRBJ1-5; 7 bases are shared with TRBD1. CDR3 length equals 13 residues. V trimming: 4 bases; J trimming: 3 bases; junction bases outside the gene matches: 3. Germline CDR1 SQVTM, CDR2 ANQGSEA. The CDR3 spells CSVGTGDNQPQHF. For the CDR3, the DNA is TGCAGCGTTGGGACAGGTGACAATCAGCCCCAGCATTTT.

The V call is TRBV20-1, the J call TRBJ1-5, with TRBD1 matching over 7 bases. This CDR3 contains 15 residues. The germline V gene encodes CDR1 DFQATT and CDR2 SNEGSKA (reference sequence). V shed 0 bases and J 4 bases; nucleotides not matched to a gene: 6. The CDR3 here is CSARESGGRNQPQHF. CDR3 sequence (DNA): TGCAGTGCTAGAGAATCAGGGGGGAGAAATCAGCCCCAGCATTTT.